This T cell receptor beta chain came from a study of cytomegalovirus exposure and HLA in healthy donors. Though nominally healthy at sampling, donors likely had unrecorded immune exposures. The CDR3 is made up of 15 amino acids. The germline V gene encodes CDR1 SGHAT and CDR2 FQDESV (reference sequence). With 5 bases removed from V and 5 bases from J, the gap between germline ends came to 15 bases. The PCR made use of 60 Vbeta and 13 Jbeta primers. Measured with immunoSEQ multiplex PCR; TCRdb has only the in-frame clones, and not every one. The sample carries roughly 140,000 clones, around 80% recorded once.

V gene TRBV11-1 combines with J gene TRBJ2-2; TRBD2 is a possible D gene (5 bases). The origin of this receptor is a man aged 40-55 years in good health and CMV-seropositive. Sequenced input: PBMCs. This CDR3 is CASSPVLAATGELFF. Written as DNA, the CDR3 is TGTGCCAGCAGCCCCGTGCTAGCAGCGACCGGGGAGCTGTTTTTT.